This TCR beta chain emerged from a study of radiotherapy plus CTLA-4 blockade in lung cancer. Assay used: immunoSEQ multiplex PCR; TCRdb lists only in-frame clones, some missing. The repertoire has about 88,000 clones, 60% to 80% of them found once; the top ten carry over 13%. V was clipped by 5 bases and J by 5 bases, with 15 bases between them. Germline loops: CDR1 SNHLY, CDR2 FYNNEI. The CDR3 is 14 amino acids. The receptor comes from a human donor with non-small cell lung cancer that progressed on radiotherapy plus ipilimumab. This material consisted of peripheral blood, taken from a patient treated with radiotherapy plus ipilimumab. The rearrangement uses TRBV2 and TRBJ2-5, with a tentative D call TRBD1 (6 bases). CDR3 residues: CASSLTGSFETQYF. In DNA, the CDR3 is TGTGCCAGCAGTCTAACAGGGAGCTTTGAGACCCAGTACTTC. Drawing the rest from reference TRBV2 and TRBJ2-5, the complete variable domain is EPEVTQTPSHQVTQMGQEVILRCVPISNHLYFYWYRQILGQKVEFLVSFYNNEISEKSEIFDDQFSVERPDGSNFTLKIRSTKLEDSAMYFCASSLTGSFETQYFGPGTRLLVL.